Listed here are 23 T cell receptor beta chains from one sample, sequenced in a study of shared clonotypes between healthy human individuals. The protocol was immunoSEQ multiplex PCR, while the TCRdb copy is restricted to in-frame clones and leaves out a portion. The repertoire includes 2 million to 2.5 million clones, more than 90% of them detected once, and about 0.13% sits in the top ten. The material sequenced was naive CD4+ T cells sorted from blood. Subset in this sample: CD45RA+ positively selected. The source of these receptors is a young man in good health.

This chain joins TRBV27 and TRBJ2-2, with 9 bases identical to TRBD2. The germline V gene encodes CDR1 MNHEY and CDR2 SMNVEV (reference sequence). V was pared by 2 bases and J by 2 bases, with 9 bases of the junction left unmatched. This CDR3 comprises 18 residues. The CDR3 region is CASSLGLAGTPNTGELFF. The CDR3 DNA follows: TGTGCCAGCAGTTTAGGGCTAGCGGGAACTCCCAACACCGGGGAGCTGTTTTTT.

Notes on this clone: Distinct nucleotide sequences in the sample also encode this CDR3. This rearrangement joins TRBV7-2 to TRBJ2-1; no definite D call. Trimming shortened V by 1 base and J by 1 base, and 2 bases separated the two germline ends. The CDR3 loop spans 13 amino acids. The germline CDR1 and CDR2 sequences are SGHTA and FQGNSA. CDR3 amino acids: CASSLGSYNEQFF. CDR3 coding DNA: TGTGCCAGCAGCTTAGGGTCCTACAATGAGCAGTTCTTC. Looking up the rest from reference TRBV7-2 and TRBJ2-1 gives the full variable domain: GAGVSQSPSNKVTEKGKDVELRCDPISGHTALYWYRQSLGQGLEFLIYFQGNSAPDKSGLPSDRFSAERTGGSVSTLTIQRTQQEDSAVYLCASSLGSYNEQFFGPGTRLTVL.

This chain links TRBV9 with TRBJ2-3; TRBD2 matches 10 bases. The germline V gene encodes CDR1 SGDLS and CDR2 YYNGEE. V lost 0 bases, J lost 5 bases, and 6 bases stayed unmatched. This CDR3 comprises 16 residues. Written as DNA, the CDR3 is TGTGCCAGCAGCGTAGAGGCTAGCGGGAGACTAGATACGCAGTATTTT. It is translated as CASSVEASGRLDTQYF.

The V and J genes are TRBV25-1 and TRBJ1-2, with D possibly being TRBD1 (6 bases). Trimming shortened V by 6 bases and J by 8 bases, and 16 bases separated the two germline ends. The CDR3 is made up of 13 amino acids. The germline CDR1 and CDR2 sequences are MGHDK and SYGVNS. CDR3 protein: CASRGPHRDGYTF. The CDR3 DNA reads TGTGCCAGCAGAGGGCCTCACAGGGACGGCTACACCTTC.

V gene TRBV9 combines with J gene TRBJ2-5; 9 bases are shared with TRBD2. CDR1 and CDR2 from the germline V gene are SGDLS and YYNGEE. The CDR3 covers 17 residues. V gave up 3 bases and J gave up 4 bases; unmatched junction bases: 13. This chain's CDR3 is CASSAGILAGRLETQYF. CDR3 coding DNA: TGTGCCAGCAGCGCCGGGATCCTAGCGGGGAGACTAGAGACCCAGTACTTC.

The CDR3 here is CASSTLGQGFYNEQFF. The CDR3 coding sequence is TGTGCCAGTAGTACGTTAGGACAGGGATTCTACAATGAGCAGTTCTTC. The V gene is TRBV19, the J gene TRBJ2-1; TRBD1 aligns across 8 bases. CDR1 LNHDA and CDR2 SQIVND come from the germline V gene (reference sequence). J gave up 3 bases and V 4 bases, and 8 bases lay outside the gene matches. The CDR3 contains 16 residues.

This clone came up once. J is TRBJ2-5 and V is TRBV30; 9 bases are shared with TRBD2. The CDR3 runs to 17 residues. With 4 bases clipped from V and 5 bases from J, the junction kept 17 bases outside the gene matches. Looked up from germline, CDR1 is GTSNPN and CDR2 is SVGIG (reference sequence). The CDR3 here is CAWTPRRSGGPAETQYF. The CDR3 DNA reads as TGTGCCTGGACTCCCAGGCGTAGCGGGGGACCGGCGGAGACCCAGTACTTC.

The chain combines TRBV5-1 with TRBJ2-2, with 7 positions matching TRBD1. This CDR3 region has 16 residues. Germline V gene data show CDR1 as SGHRS and CDR2 as YFSETQ. V lost 0 bases and J lost 1; bases outside the gene matches: 3. The CDR3 region is CASSLGWTGNTGELFF. CDR3 in DNA: TGCGCCAGCAGCTTGGGGTGGACAGGGAACACCGGGGAGCTGTTTTTT.

The J gene is TRBJ2-3, the V gene TRBV5-1; D is ambiguous. CDR1 SGHRS and CDR2 YFSETQ come from the germline V gene. The CDR3 totals 16 residues. Trimming took 4 bases from V and 4 from J, leaving 19 bases between them. DNA of the CDR3: TGCGCCAGCAGCATTACCCCCGGCAGTATGTCAGATACGCAGTATTTT. The encoded protein is CASSITPGSMSDTQYF.

This clone was seen more than once but under ten times. The chain joins TRBV6-5 to TRBJ1-1; D is perhaps TRBD1 (6 bases). CDR3 length: 14 residues. CDR1 and CDR2 from the germline V gene are MNHEY and SVGAGI. Deletions cut 8 bases from V and 7 bases from J, with 20 bases between. The CDR3 loop reads CASASRGLMDEAFF. DNA for the CDR3: TGTGCCAGCGCCAGCAGGGGACTAATGGATGAAGCTTTCTTT.

The rearrangement joins TRBV28 to TRBJ2-1, with TRBD1 identical over 10 bases. The CDR3 extends over 15 amino acids. V trimming: 6 bases; J trimming: 7 bases; junction bases outside the gene matches: 9. CDR1 is MDHEN, CDR2 SYDVKM, per germline. CDR3 in amino acids: CASRVGGTGVNEQFF. CDR3 nucleotide sequence: TGTGCCAGCAGAGTTGGTGGGACAGGGGTAAATGAGCAGTTCTTC.

The chain employs TRBV11-2 and TRBJ1-1; possible D gene TRBD1, 6 bases. From germline, CDR1 is SGHAT and CDR2 FQNNGV. V gave up 5 bases and J gave up 11 bases, with 12 bases separating them. This CDR3 spans 11 amino acids. The CDR3 sequence is CASSGQRMAFF. Written as DNA, the CDR3 is TGTGCCAGCAGCGGACAGAGGATGGCTTTCTTT.

This chain connects TRBV5-4 to TRBJ2-3; D may be TRBD1 (6 bases). The CDR3 has 15 amino acids. Trimming removed 1 base from V and 3 bases from J, with 12 bases in between. In germline, CDR1 is SGHNT, CDR2 YYREEE (reference sequence). The CDR3 sequence: CASSLWGQGTDTQYF. Here the CDR3 DNA reads TGTGCCAGCAGCTTGTGGGGGCAGGGGACAGATACGCAGTATTTT.

Here the CDR3 reads CASSPVEGATYGYTF. The CDR3 coding sequence is TGTGCCAGCAGCCCAGTGGAGGGGGCGACCTATGGCTACACCTTC. The chain uses TRBV7-9 and TRBJ1-2; 7 nucleotides align to TRBD1. Germline trimming cut 5 bases from V and 4 bases from J; bases unmatched to any gene: 10. Germline CDR1 is SEHNR and CDR2 is FQNEAQ (reference sequence). This CDR3 contains 15 residues.

Concerning this clone: The same CDR3 arises from other DNA sequences in this sample as well. The chain uses TRBV18 and TRBJ2-7; no clear D gene. V was trimmed by 2 bases and J by 7 bases, leaving 9 bases between them. The length of the CDR3 is 12 residues. Germline V gene lookup returns CDR1 KGHSH and CDR2 LQKENI. The CDR3 DNA reads as TGTGCCAGCTCACCAAGTCTGGGTGAGCAGTACTTC. Translating gives CASSPSLGEQYF.

CDR3 coding DNA: TGCAGCGTTGGGGGGGCAAATGAAGCTTTCTTT. It encodes CSVGGANEAFF. The chain has TRBV29-1 and TRBJ1-1; perhaps TRBD1 as D (6 bases). This CDR3 has 11 amino acids. V was pared by 4 bases and J by 7 bases, with 10 bases between. The V gene's germline CDR1 is SQVTM and CDR2 ANQGSEA.

V and J are TRBV30 and TRBJ1-2; the match to TRBD1 covers 7 bases. Germline values: CDR1 GTSNPN, CDR2 SVGIG (reference sequence). This CDR3 region has 12 residues. V lost 6 bases and J lost 6; bases outside the gene matches: 7. CDR3 residues: CACRGQLDGYTF. Here the CDR3 DNA reads TGTGCCTGCCGGGGACAGTTAGATGGCTACACCTTC.

On this clone itself: Given a much more abundant clone one base away, this may be a read error. The chain joins TRBV6-1 to TRBJ2-1; tentatively, D is TRBD1 (6 bases). Deletions cut 2 bases from V and 0 bases from J, with 8 bases between. CDR1 MNHNS and CDR2 SASEGT come from the germline V gene. The CDR3 is made up of 15 amino acids. The CDR3 sequence is CASSEQGSSYNEQFF. The CDR3 DNA reads TGTGCCAGCAGTGAACAGGGGAGCTCCTACAATGAGCAGTTCTTC.

The V call is TRBV9, the J call TRBJ2-3; 14 positions agree with TRBD2. The CDR3 length is 18 residues. The germline V gene has CDR1 SGDLS and CDR2 YYNGEE. V lost 3 bases to trimming and J lost 2 bases; unmatched junction nucleotides: 8. The CDR3 sequence is CASSALGLAGGDTDTQYF. DNA of the CDR3: TGTGCCAGCAGCGCACTAGGACTAGCGGGGGGAGACACAGATACGCAGTATTTT. The full variable domain, completed using reference TRBV9 and TRBJ2-3, is DSGVTQTPKHLITATGQRVTLRCSPRSGDLSVYWYQQSLDQGLQFLIQYYNGEERAKGNILERFSAQQFPDLHSELNLSSLELGDSALYFCASSALGLAGGDTDTQYFGPGTRLTVL.

The gene calls are TRBV5-1 and TRBJ2-7; 7 bases line up with TRBD1. The germline gives CDR1 SGHRS, CDR2 YFSETQ. V lost 3 bases, J lost 6 bases, and 6 bases stayed unmatched. The CDR3 consists of 13 residues. For the CDR3, the DNA is TGCGCCAGCAGCTCCCAGACAGGGCGCGAGCAGTACTTC. This translates into CASSSQTGREQYF.

The V gene is TRBV30, the J gene TRBJ2-2; TRBD2 agrees at 8 bases. J was trimmed by 3 bases and V by 0 bases; bases with no gene match: 3. This CDR3 comprises 15 residues. Germline V lookup: CDR1 GTSNPN, CDR2 SVGIG (reference sequence). The CDR3 sequence: CAWSVGLVYTGELFF. DNA for the CDR3: TGTGCCTGGAGTGTGGGACTAGTTTACACCGGGGAGCTGTTTTTT.

V usage is TRBV10-3 and J usage is TRBJ2-5; 9 positions match TRBD2. Germline trimming cut 6 bases from V and 0 bases from J; bases unmatched to any gene: 5. The CDR3 runs 15 residues. Germline V gene lookup returns CDR1 ENHRY and CDR2 SYGVKD. CDR3 sequence (DNA): TGTGCCATCAGAGGTAGCGGGAGCCACCAAGAGACCCAGTACTTC. Its protein product is CAIRGSGSHQETQYF.

The chain recombines TRBV7-9 with TRBJ2-3; D unclear. The CDR3 spans 15 residues. Deletions cut 0 bases from V and 0 bases from J, with 7 bases between. Germline CDR1 and CDR2: SEHNR and FQNEAQ (reference sequence). The CDR3 loop is CASSLAAVSTDTQYF. The CDR3 region has the DNA TGTGCCAGCAGCTTAGCGGCGGTTAGCACAGATACGCAGTATTTT.